Below are 4 T cell receptor beta chains sequenced from a single sample in a study of vaccination effects on CD4 cells after COVID-19. Expansion with viral peptide pools was applied to antigen-specific CD4+ T cells by the ViraFEST assay prior to sequencing. Culture proceeded for nine to ten days, and CD4+ T cells were then isolated. Testing of the vaccine recipients showed negative nucleocapsid antibodies and no prior SARS-CoV-2 infection. These TCRs' antigens remain unknown. Sequencing was performed with immunoSEQ multiplex PCR; in TCRdb, only in-frame clones are kept and a portion is missing. The sample lists 20,000 to 25,000 clones, roughly two thirds seen once, with 11% in the top ten. Sequencing was performed on CD4+ T cells from PBMCs cultured with HCoV-NL63 spike peptides, taken before COVID-19 vaccination. The receptors shown here come from a human donor who received a COVID-19 vaccine.

The rearrangement uses TRBV2 and TRBJ1-1; weak D call: TRBD1 (5 bases). Germline values: CDR1 SNHLY, CDR2 FYNNEI. The CDR3 contains 14 residues. Trimming stripped 4 bases from V and 1 base from J, with 10 bases between. CDR3 coding DNA: TGTGCCAGCAGTGTCTTGGGACCGAACACTGAAGCTTTCTTT. Encoded protein: CASSVLGPNTEAFF.

This rearrangement joins TRBV13 to TRBJ2-5; tentatively, D is TRBD1 (6 bases). V lost 5 bases, J lost 5 bases, and 18 bases lay in between. Germline V CDR1 and CDR2: PRHDT, FYEKMQ (reference sequence). This CDR3 has 15 amino acids. The CDR3 is CASSPLKGVYETQYF. The CDR3 nucleotides read TGTGCCAGCAGCCCCTTAAAGGGGGTCTATGAGACCCAGTACTTC.

V usage is TRBV19 and J usage is TRBJ2-3; possibly TRBD2 for D (5 bases). Trimming stripped 3 bases from V and 0 bases from J, with 19 bases between. The CDR3 is 18 residues long. CDR1 LNHDA and CDR2 SQIVND come from the germline V gene (reference sequence). The CDR3 DNA reads as TGTGCCAGTAGTATTGGGAGACGGAGGATAACTAGCACAGATACGCAGTATTTT. Translation gives CASSIGRRRITSTDTQYF. The variable domain in full, with the rest retrieved from reference TRBV19 and TRBJ2-3, is DGGITQSPKYLFRKEGQNVTLSCEQNLNHDAMYWYRQDPGQGLRLIYYSQIVNDFQKGDIAEGYSVSREKKESFPLTVTSAQKNPTAFYLCASSIGRRRITSTDTQYFGPGTRLTVL.

The chain carries TRBV20-1 and TRBJ1-2; D is undetermined. Per the germline V gene, CDR1 is DFQATT and CDR2 is SNEGSKA (reference sequence). The CDR3 has 11 amino acids. The chain's CDR3 is CIFPGLYGYTF. CDR3 nucleotide sequence: TGCATTTTCCCAGGACTCTATGGCTACACCTTC.